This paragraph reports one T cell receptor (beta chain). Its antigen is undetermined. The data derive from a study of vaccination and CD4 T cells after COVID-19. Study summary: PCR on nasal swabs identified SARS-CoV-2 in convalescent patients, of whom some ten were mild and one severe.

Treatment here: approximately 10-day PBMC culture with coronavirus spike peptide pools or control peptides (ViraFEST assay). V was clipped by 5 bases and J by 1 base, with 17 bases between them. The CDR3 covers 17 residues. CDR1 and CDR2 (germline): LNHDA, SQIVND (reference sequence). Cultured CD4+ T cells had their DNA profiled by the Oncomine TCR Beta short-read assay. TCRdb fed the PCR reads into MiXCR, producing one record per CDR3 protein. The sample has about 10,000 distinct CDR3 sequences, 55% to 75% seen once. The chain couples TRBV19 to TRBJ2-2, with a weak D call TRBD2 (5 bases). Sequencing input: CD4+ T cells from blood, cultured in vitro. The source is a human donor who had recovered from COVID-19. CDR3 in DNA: TGTGCCAGTAGTCTTCGCCTAGCCACAAAGAACACCGGGGAGCTGTTTTTT. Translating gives CASSLRLATKNTGELFF.